This entry is about one TCR beta chain. Donors sampled were nominally healthy, though unrecorded immune exposures were likely. 13 Jbeta primers and 60 Vbeta primers were used for the PCR. In the authors' workflow: A later analysis tallied 87 million or so unique TCR beta chains, some 12 million of them shared. The method was immunoSEQ multiplex PCR; TCRdb's version includes in-frame clones alone and lacks a portion of them. The V and J calls and clone size were taken over from that table, and D and trimming were inferred from the DNA. The sample contains over 150,000 clones, about 85% of which appear only once. The record originates from a study of cytomegalovirus exposure and HLA in healthy donors. CDR3 size: 14 residues. The V and J ends lost 6 bases and 3 bases, in that order; junction bases with no gene match: 8. Germline V gene lookup returns CDR1 KGHSH and CDR2 LQKENI.

The TCR originated in a man aged 25 to 40 in good health and CMV-seropositive. Sequencing input: PBMCs. The V call is TRBV18, the J call TRBJ2-7; 7 nucleotides match TRBD2. The CDR3 reads CASSLYGTNYEQYF. CDR3 coding DNA: TGTGCCAGCTCCCTGTACGGGACTAACTACGAGCAGTACTTC.